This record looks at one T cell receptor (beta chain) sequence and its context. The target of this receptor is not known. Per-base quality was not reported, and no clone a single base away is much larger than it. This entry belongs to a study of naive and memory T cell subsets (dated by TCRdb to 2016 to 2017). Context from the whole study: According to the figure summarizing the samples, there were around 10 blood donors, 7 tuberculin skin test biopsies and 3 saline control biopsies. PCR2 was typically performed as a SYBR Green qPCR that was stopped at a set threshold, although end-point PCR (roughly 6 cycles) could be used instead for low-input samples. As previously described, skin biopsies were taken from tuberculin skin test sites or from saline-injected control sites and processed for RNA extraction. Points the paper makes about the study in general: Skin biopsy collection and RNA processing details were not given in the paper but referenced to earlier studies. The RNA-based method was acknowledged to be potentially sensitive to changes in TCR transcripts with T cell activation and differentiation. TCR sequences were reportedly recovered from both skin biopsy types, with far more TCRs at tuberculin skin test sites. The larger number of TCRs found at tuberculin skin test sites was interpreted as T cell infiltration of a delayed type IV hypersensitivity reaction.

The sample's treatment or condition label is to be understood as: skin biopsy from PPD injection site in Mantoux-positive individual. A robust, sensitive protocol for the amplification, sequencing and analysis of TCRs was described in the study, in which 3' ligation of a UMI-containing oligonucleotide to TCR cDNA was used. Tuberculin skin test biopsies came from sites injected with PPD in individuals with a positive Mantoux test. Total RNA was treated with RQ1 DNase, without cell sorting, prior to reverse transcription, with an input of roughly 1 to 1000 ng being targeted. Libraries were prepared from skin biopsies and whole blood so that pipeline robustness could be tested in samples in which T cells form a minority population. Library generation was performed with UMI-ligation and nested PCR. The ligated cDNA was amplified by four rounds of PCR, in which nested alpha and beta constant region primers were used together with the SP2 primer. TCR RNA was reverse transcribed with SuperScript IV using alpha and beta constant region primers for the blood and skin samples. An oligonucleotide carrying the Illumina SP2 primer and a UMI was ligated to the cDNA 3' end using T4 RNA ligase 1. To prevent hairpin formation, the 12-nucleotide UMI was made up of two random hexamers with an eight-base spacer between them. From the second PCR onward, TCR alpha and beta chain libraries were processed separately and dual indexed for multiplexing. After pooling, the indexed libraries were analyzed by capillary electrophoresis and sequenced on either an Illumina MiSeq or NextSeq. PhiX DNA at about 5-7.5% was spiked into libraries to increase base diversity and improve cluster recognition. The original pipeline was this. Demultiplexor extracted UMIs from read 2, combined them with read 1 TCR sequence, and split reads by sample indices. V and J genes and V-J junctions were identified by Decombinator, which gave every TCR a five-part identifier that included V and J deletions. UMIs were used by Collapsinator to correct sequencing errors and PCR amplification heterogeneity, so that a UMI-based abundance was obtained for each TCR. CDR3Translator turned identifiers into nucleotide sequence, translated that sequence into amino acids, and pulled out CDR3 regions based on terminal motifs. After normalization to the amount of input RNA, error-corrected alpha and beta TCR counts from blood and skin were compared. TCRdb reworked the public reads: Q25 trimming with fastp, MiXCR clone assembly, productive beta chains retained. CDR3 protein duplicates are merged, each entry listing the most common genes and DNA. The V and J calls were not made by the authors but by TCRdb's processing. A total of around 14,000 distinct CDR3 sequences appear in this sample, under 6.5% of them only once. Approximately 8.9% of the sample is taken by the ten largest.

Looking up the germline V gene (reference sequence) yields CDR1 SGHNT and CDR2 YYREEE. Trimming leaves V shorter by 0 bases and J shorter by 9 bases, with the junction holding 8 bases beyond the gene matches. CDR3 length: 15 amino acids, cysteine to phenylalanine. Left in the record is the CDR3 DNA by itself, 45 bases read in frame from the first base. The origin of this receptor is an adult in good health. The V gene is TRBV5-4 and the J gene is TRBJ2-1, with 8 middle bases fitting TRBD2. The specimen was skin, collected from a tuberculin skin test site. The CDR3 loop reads CASSLGTSRGGEQFF. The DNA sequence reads TGTGCCAGCAGCTTGGGGACTAGCCGGGGGGGTGAGCAGTTCTTC.